The present T cell receptor (beta chain) was sequenced within a study of T cell responses to AZD1222 COVID-19 vaccine. Here immunoSEQ multiplex PCR was the method, and the copy in TCRdb shows in-frame clones only, minus some. The table includes 150,000 to 200,000 clones, roughly 88% detected once. Germline V gene lookup returns CDR1 SGHTA and CDR2 FQGTGA. This CDR3 spans 16 amino acids. The ends lost 5 bases at V and 5 bases at J; junction bases unmatched: 7. This sample comprised peripheral blood, obtained 28 days after the second AZD1222 dose. This clonotype was obtained from an adult who received the AZD1222 COVID-19 vaccine. The chain carries TRBV7-3 and TRBJ2-3; 13 nucleotides agree with TRBD2. Written as DNA, the CDR3 is TGTGCCAGCAGCAAGACTAGCGGGGGGTCGATAGATACGCAGTATTTT. Its protein product is CASSKTSGGSIDTQYF.